The subject of this entry is one T cell receptor beta chain. The antigen is undetermined. Other DNA sequences in the sample encode the same CDR3. The data originate from a study of cytomegalovirus exposure and HLA in healthy donors. Study-level findings and limits: A list of roughly 180 TCR beta chains associated with cytomegalovirus was given. Most subjects' HLA-A and HLA-B alleles were reportedly predicted from TCR beta sequences.

The PCR was carried out with 60 Vbeta primers and 13 Jbeta primers. Clones were sequenced by immunoSEQ multiplex PCR, and TCRdb holds only the in-frame ones, with some missing. The sample has 180,000 or so clones, 80% to 90% seen once. This clonotype originated in a man aged 18 to 29 in good health and CMV-seropositive. The sequencing sample was made of PBMCs.

CDR3 amino acids: CASSVTSGGQETQYF. The CDR3 region has the DNA TGTGCCAGCAGCGTAACTAGCGGGGGCCAAGAGACCCAGTACTTC. The gene calls are TRBV9 and TRBJ2-5; 11 positions match TRBD2. This CDR3 is 15 amino acids long. The ends lost 1 base at V and 1 base at J; junction bases unmatched: 0. Germline V gene data show CDR1 as SGDLS and CDR2 as YYNGEE.